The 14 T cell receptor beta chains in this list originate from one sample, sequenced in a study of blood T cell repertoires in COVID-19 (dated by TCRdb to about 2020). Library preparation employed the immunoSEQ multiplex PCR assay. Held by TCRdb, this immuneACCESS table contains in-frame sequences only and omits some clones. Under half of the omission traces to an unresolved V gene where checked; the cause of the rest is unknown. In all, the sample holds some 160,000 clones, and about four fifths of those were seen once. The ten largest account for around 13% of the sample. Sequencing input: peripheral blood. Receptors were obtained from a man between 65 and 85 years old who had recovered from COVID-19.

CDR3 amino acids: CASSRSTGMVTGELFF. The CDR3 region has the DNA TGTGCCAGCTCACGTTCCACAGGGATGGTAACCGGGGAGCTGTTTTTT. The chain links TRBV18 to TRBJ2-2, with D possibly being TRBD1 (6 bases). This CDR3 has 16 residues. CDR1 KGHSH and CDR2 LQKENI come from the germline V gene. V lost 4 bases and J 5 bases, leaving 17 bases between the germline ends.

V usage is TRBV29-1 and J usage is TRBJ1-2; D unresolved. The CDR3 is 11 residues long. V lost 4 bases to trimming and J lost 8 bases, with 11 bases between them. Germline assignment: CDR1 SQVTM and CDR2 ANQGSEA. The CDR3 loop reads CSVVSPEGYTF. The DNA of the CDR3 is TGCAGCGTTGTGTCTCCGGAGGGCTACACCTTC. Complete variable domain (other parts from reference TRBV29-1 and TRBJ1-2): SAVISQKPSRDICQRGTSLTIQCQVDSQVTMMFWYRQQPGQSLTLIATANQGSEATYESGFVIDKFPISRPNLTFSTLTVSNMSPEDSSIYLCSVVSPEGYTFGSGTRLTVV.

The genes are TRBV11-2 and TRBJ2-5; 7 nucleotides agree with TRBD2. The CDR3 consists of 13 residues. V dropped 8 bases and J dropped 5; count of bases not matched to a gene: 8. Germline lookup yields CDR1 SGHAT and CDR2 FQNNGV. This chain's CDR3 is CASRRGGPETQYF. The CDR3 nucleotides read TGTGCCAGCCGAAGGGGAGGGCCGGAGACCCAGTACTTC.

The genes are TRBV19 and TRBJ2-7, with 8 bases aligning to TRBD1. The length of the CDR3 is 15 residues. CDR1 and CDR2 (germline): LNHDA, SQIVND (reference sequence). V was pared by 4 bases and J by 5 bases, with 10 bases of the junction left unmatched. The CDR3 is CASSKRTGRGDEQYF. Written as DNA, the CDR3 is TGTGCCAGTAGTAAACGGACAGGGCGGGGTGACGAGCAGTACTTC.

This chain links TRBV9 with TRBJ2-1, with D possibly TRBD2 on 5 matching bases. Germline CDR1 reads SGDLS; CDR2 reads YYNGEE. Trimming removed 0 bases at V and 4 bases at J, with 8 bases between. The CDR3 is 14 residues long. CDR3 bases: TGTGCCAGCAGCGTAGGGGGAGAATACAATGAGCAGTTCTTC. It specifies CASSVGGEYNEQFF.

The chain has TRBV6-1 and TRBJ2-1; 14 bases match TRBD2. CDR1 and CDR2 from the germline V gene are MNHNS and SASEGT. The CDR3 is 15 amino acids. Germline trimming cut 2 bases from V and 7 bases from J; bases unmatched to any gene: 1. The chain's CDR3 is CASSERTSGRNEQFF. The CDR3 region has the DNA TGTGCCAGCAGTGAAAGGACTAGCGGGAGGAATGAGCAGTTCTTC.

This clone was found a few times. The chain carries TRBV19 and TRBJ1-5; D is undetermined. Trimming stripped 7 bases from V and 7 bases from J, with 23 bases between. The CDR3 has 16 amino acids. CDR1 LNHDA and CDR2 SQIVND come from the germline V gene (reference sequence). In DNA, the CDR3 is TGTGCCAGTACGTATGGTCTCGTTGGGGAGGCGCAGCCCCAGCATTTT. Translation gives CASTYGLVGEAQPQHF. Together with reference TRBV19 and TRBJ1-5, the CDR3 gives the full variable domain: DGGITQSPKYLFRKEGQNVTLSCEQNLNHDAMYWYRQDPGQGLRLIYYSQIVNDFQKGDIAEGYSVSREKKESFPLTVTSAQKNPTAFYLCASTYGLVGEAQPQHFGDGTRLSIL.

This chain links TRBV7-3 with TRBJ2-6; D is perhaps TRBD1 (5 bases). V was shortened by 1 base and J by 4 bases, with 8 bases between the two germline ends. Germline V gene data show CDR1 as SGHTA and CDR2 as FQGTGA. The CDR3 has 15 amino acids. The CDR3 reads CASSLKGHGANVLTF. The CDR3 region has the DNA TGTGCCAGCAGCTTAAAGGGGCACGGGGCCAACGTCCTGACTTTC.

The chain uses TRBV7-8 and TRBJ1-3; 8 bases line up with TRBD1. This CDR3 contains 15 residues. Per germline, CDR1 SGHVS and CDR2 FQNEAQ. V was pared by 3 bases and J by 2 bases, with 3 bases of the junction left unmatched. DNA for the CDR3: TGTGCCAGCAGCTTTGGACAGGGCCCTGGAAACACCATATATTTT. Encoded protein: CASSFGQGPGNTIYF. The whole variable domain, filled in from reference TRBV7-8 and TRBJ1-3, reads GAGVSQSPRYKVAKRGQDVALRCDPISGHVSLFWYQQALGQGPEFLTYFQNEAQLDKSGLPSDRFFAERPEGSVSTLKIQRTQQEDSAVYLCASSFGQGPGNTIYFGEGSWLTVV.

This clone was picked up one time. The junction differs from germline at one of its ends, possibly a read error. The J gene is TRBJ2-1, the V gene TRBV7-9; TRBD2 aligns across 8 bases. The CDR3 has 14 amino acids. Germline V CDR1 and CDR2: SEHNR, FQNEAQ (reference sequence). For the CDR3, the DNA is TGTGCCAGCAGCCTAGCGGGCGCCTACAATGAGCAGTTCTTC. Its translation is CASSLAGAYNEQFF.

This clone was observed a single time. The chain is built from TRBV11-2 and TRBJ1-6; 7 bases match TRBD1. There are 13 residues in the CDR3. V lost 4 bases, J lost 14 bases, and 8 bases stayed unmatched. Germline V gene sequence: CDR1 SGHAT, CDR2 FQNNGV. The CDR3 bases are TGTGCCAGCAGCTCTAACAGGGGAGGCACCCTCCACTTT. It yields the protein CASSSNRGGTLHF. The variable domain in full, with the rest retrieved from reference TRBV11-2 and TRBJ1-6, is EAGVAQSPRYKIIEKRQSVAFWCNPISGHATLYWYQQILGQGPKLLIQFQNNGVVDDSQLPKDRFSAERLKGVDSTLKIQPAKLEDSAVYLCASSSNRGGTLHFGNGTRLTVT.

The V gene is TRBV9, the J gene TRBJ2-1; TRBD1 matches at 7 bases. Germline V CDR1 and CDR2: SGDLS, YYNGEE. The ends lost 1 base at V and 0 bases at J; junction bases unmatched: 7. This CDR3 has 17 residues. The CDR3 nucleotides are TGTGCCAGCAGCGTAACGGGACAGACGAGCTCCTACAATGAGCAGTTCTTC. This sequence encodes CASSVTGQTSSYNEQFF.

CDR3 DNA: TGTGCCAGCAGTGAAACTATTCCGGGGAGTCAGCCCCAGCATTTT. Translation: CASSETIPGSQPQHF. The V gene is TRBV6-1, the J gene TRBJ1-5; D remains ambiguous. V was clipped by 2 bases and J by 6 bases, with 14 bases between them. The CDR3 loop spans 15 amino acids. Germline V gene lookup returns CDR1 MNHNS and CDR2 SASEGT.

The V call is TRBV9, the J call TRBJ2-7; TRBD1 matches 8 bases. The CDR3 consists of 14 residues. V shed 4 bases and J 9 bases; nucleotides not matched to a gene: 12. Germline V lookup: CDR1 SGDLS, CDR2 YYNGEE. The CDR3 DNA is TGTGCCAGCAGCCCTAGGGGACAGGACTCGCCGCAGTACTTC. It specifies CASSPRGQDSPQYF.